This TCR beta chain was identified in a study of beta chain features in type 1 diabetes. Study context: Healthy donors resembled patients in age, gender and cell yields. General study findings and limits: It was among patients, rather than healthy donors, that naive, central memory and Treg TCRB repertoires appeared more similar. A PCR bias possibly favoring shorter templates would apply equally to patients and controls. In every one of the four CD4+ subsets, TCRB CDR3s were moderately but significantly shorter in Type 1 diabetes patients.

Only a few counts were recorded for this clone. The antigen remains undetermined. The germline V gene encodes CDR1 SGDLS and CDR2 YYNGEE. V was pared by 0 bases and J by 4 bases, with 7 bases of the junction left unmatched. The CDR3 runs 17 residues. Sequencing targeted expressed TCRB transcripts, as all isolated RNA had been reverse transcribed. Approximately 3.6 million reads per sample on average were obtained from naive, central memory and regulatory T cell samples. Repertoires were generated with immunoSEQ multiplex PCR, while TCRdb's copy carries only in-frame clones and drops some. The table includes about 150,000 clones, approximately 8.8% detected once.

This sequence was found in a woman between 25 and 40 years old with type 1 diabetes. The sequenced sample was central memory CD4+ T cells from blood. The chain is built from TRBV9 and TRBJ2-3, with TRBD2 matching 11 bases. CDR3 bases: TGTGCCAGCAGCGTAGCTAACCTAGCGGGAGGATCAGATACGCAGTATTTT. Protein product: CASSVANLAGGSDTQYF.